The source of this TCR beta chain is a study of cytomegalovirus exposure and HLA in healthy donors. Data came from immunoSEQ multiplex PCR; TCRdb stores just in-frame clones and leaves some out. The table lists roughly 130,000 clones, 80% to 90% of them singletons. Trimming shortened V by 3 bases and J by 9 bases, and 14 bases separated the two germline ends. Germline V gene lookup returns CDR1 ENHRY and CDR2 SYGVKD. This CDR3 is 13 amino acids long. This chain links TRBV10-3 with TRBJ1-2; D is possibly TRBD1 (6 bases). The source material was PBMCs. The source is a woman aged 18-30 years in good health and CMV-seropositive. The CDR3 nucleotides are TGTGCCATCAGTGACCAGAACAGGGAGAGCTACACCTTC. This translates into CAISDQNRESYTF.